Shown below are 16 T cell receptor beta chains from a single sample sequenced in a study of T cells in Graves' hyperthyroidism and ophthalmopathy (dated by TCRdb to between 2018 and 2021). Libraries were constructed by multiplex PCR. Sequencing relied on an Illumina HiSeq 2000. The TCR beta CDR3 regions were amplified from the RNA transcripts. A first-round RT-PCR of the TCR CDR3 used the HTBI primer set with the Qiagen OneStep RT-PCR kit. TCRdb reprocessing: public reads trimmed at Q25 with fastp, clones called with MiXCR, in-frame beta chains kept. Each record represents a unique CDR3 protein, reported with the most common genes and DNA among its rows. This sample comprises about 400,000 distinct CDR3 sequences, roughly 14% of them detected only once. About a quarter of the sample rests with the top ten. The sample consisted of blood. These receptor sequences come from a woman between 18 and 29 years old with Graves' hyperthyroidism that later progressed to Graves' ophthalmopathy.

This clonotype was seen only a few times. This may come from a read error, since a much larger clone is one base off. The chain recombines TRBV2 with TRBJ2-7, with 8 bases identical to TRBD1. The CDR3 spans 13 residues. The germline CDR1 and CDR2 sequences are SNHLY and FYNNEI. J lost 6 bases, V lost 11 bases, and 12 bases had no gene match. CDR3: CASRGTGRCEQYF. DNA of the CDR3: TGTGCCTCCCGGGGGACAGGACGTTGCGAGCAGTACTTC. Complete variable domain (other parts from reference TRBV2 and TRBJ2-7): EPEVTQTPSHQVTQMGQEVILRCVPISNHLYFYWYRQILGQKVEFLVSFYNNEISEKSEIFDDQFSVERPDGSNFTLKIRSTKLEDSAMYFCASRGTGRCEQYFGPGTRLTVT.

A note on this clonotype: Mismatch with germline at one junction end may stem from a read error. This chain joins TRBV5-6 and TRBJ2-7; possible D gene TRBD1, 6 bases. Germline V gene lookup returns CDR1 SGHDT and CDR2 YYEEEE. This CDR3 has 16 residues. CDR3 protein: CASSLVTRGSTYERYF. Written as DNA, the CDR3 is TGTGCCAGCAGCTTGGTAACCAGGGGAAGCACCTACGAGCGGTACTTC.

This clonotype was seen repeatedly, ten times or more. The rearrangement uses TRBV6-1 and TRBJ2-5; 8 bases align to TRBD1. The germline V gene has CDR1 MNHNS and CDR2 SASEGT. With 7 bases clipped from V and 4 bases from J, the junction kept 11 bases outside the gene matches. This CDR3 region has 15 residues. CDR3: CASIAPGGFGETQYF. Here the CDR3 DNA reads TGTGCCAGCATAGCGCCAGGGGGCTTTGGAGAGACCCAGTACTTC.

This clonotype showed up many times. This chain joins TRBV28 and TRBJ2-1; TRBD1 matches at 9 bases. Trimming cost V 4 bases and J 7 bases; bases outside gene matches: 11. Looked up from germline, CDR1 is MDHEN and CDR2 is SYDVKM. CDR3 length: 16 residues. Written as DNA, the CDR3 is TGTGCCAGCAGTTCACGCGGGACAGGGCTAGATAATGAGCAGTTCTTC. Its translation is CASSSRGTGLDNEQFF.

In this sample, this clonotype turned up a few times. The chain carries TRBV12-3 or TRBV12-4 and TRBJ2-2, with D possibly TRBD2 on 6 matching bases. The CDR3 has 17 amino acids. V was cut by 3 bases and J by 3 bases, with 17 bases left in between. The CDR3 nucleotides read TGTGCCAGCAGTTTTTGGATCGGGACTGGGTACACCGGGGAGCTGTTTTTT. It codes for CASSFWIGTGYTGELFF.

In its sample, this clonotype was seen many times. The chain combines TRBV5-1 with TRBJ1-1, with D unresolved. The CDR3 is made up of 11 amino acids. CDR1 and CDR2 from the germline V gene are SGHRS and YFSETQ. Trimming took 0 bases from V and 7 from J, leaving 4 bases between them. Here the CDR3 reads CASSLDGEAFF. CDR3 coding DNA: TGCGCCAGCAGCTTGGATGGTGAAGCTTTCTTT.

The sample holds many counts of this clonotype. The rearrangement links TRBV20-1 to TRBJ2-7, with 10 bases lining up with TRBD1. Germline CDR1 reads DFQATT; CDR2 reads SNEGSKA (reference sequence). Trimming at V came to 5 bases and at J to 3 bases, leaving 4 bases not matched to a gene. The CDR3 runs to 13 residues. The CDR3 sequence is CSALRDRGYEQYF. The CDR3 nucleotides read TGCAGTGCTCTCCGGGACAGGGGCTACGAGCAGTACTTC.

This clonotype was observed at least ten times. The J gene is TRBJ2-7, the V gene TRBV28; no clear D. This CDR3 has 14 amino acids. Per the germline V gene, CDR1 is MDHEN and CDR2 is SYDVKM. Between the trimmed V and J ends, which lost 6 bases and 0 bases, there was a span of 12 bases. The CDR3 nucleotides are TGTGCCAGCAGCCGATCTGGGTCCTCCTACGAGCAGTACTTC. Amino acids: CASSRSGSSYEQYF.

This clonotype has only a few counts. This chain links TRBV10-3 with TRBJ1-6; 10 bases agree with TRBD1. V was clipped by 2 bases and J by 8 bases; unmatched bases: 3. The germline CDR1 and CDR2 sequences are ENHRY and SYGVKD. The CDR3 extends over 15 amino acids. The CDR3 loop is CAISELGTGDSPLHF. CDR3 DNA: TGTGCCATCAGTGAGCTGGGGACAGGGGATTCACCCCTCCACTTT.

The chain joins TRBV5-4 to TRBJ2-3, with a weak D call TRBD2 (5 bases). V gave up 3 bases and J gave up 3 bases, with 8 bases separating them. The CDR3 length is 13 residues. Germline V gene lookup returns CDR1 SGHNT and CDR2 YYREEE (reference sequence). The DNA for the CDR3 is TGTGCCAGCAGCTCCACGGGGACAGATACGCAGTATTTT. It codes for CASSSTGTDTQYF.

In this sample, this clonotype turned up many times. This rearrangement joins TRBV28 to TRBJ2-7; 13 bases align to TRBD2. The CDR3 covers 13 residues. The trim removed 8 bases at V and 6 bases at J, leaving 4 bases unmatched. Germline V CDR1 and CDR2: MDHEN, SYDVKM. The CDR3 DNA reads TGTGCCAGCGCCGGACTAGCGGGAGTCGAGCAGTACTTC. This sequence encodes CASAGLAGVEQYF.

The chain uses TRBV3-1 and TRBJ2-1; weak D call: TRBD2 (6 bases). Trimming pared 4 bases from V and 2 bases from J, leaving 21 bases between. The germline CDR1 and CDR2 sequences are LGHDT and YNNKEL (reference sequence). The CDR3 has 18 amino acids. The CDR3 nucleotides are TGTGCCAGCAGCCCCACCCTAGGCTCGGAGGGACCCTACAATGAGCAGTTCTTC. This codes for CASSPTLGSEGPYNEQFF.

V gene TRBV7-3 combines with J gene TRBJ2-3; D is possibly TRBD2 (6 bases). This CDR3 is 15 amino acids long. Trimming pared 5 bases from V and 1 base from J, leaving 13 bases between. CDR1 is SGHTA and CDR2 is FQGTGA in the germline V gene. Written as DNA, the CDR3 is TGTGCCAGCAGCCCTGGGAGGCGAGGCACAGATACGCAGTATTTT. This gives the protein CASSPGRRGTDTQYF.

The sample holds a few counts of this clonotype. The rearrangement uses TRBV20-1 and TRBJ1-2; maybe TRBD1 (6 bases). Germline V gives CDR1 DFQATT, CDR2 SNEGSKA (reference sequence). CDR3 length: 13 amino acids. V dropped 3 bases and J dropped 4 bases, with 12 bases sitting between them. CDR3 sequence (DNA): TGCAGTGCTAGCCTGACAGGCCCCTATGGCTACACCTTC. Residues: CSASLTGPYGYTF.

The chain combines TRBV10-2 with TRBJ1-5, with D perhaps TRBD1 (6 bases). V lost 6 bases and J 5 bases, leaving 17 bases between the germline ends. The germline V gene encodes CDR1 WSHSY and CDR2 SAAADI. This CDR3 is built from 15 residues. This CDR3 reads CASSKGHIDHQPQHF. CDR3 nucleotides: TGCGCCAGCAGCAAGGGACATATAGACCATCAGCCCCAGCATTTT.

This clonotype appeared many times. This sequence joins TRBV6-2 or TRBV6-3 and TRBJ2-1; D might be TRBD2 (5 bases). CDR1 is MNHEY, CDR2 SVGEGT, per germline. Trimming stripped 6 bases from V and 0 bases from J, with 24 bases between. CDR3 length: 19 residues. CDR3 DNA sequence: TGTGCCAGCAGCCCCGGCCGGAGGTCGGGCCCGAGCTCCTACAATGAGCAGTTCTTC. Translated: CASSPGRRSGPSSYNEQFF.